The next 8 T cell receptor beta chains were all read from a single sample in a study of T cell repertoires in cytomegalovirus infection. TCRdb ran MiXCR on the reads and lists one entry per CDR3 protein. The repertoire holds roughly 180,000 distinct CDR3 sequences, with roughly 30% as singletons. The sequencing sample was made of PBMCs. The receptors derive from a human donor in good health (CMV status not recorded). Some clones in this sample may be carry-over from other donors' samples.

Comment on this clonotype: A much larger clone differs by one base, so this may be a read error. This rearrangement joins TRBV7-2 to TRBJ2-3; D is undetermined. V was pared by 5 bases and J by 4 bases, with 4 bases between. Per the germline V gene, CDR1 is SGHTA and CDR2 is FQGNSA. The length of the CDR3 is 11 residues. CDR3 DNA sequence: TGTACCAGCAGCCATGCAGATACGCAGTATTTT. Its translation: CTSSHADTQYF.

This clonotype showed up just once. V and J are TRBV7-9 and TRBJ1-5, with a weak D call TRBD1 (5 bases). V shed 5 bases and J shed 6 bases, with 14 bases lying between them. This CDR3 has 14 amino acids. Germline CDR1 reads SEHNR; CDR2 reads FQNEAQ (reference sequence). The CDR3 DNA follows: TGTGCCAGCAGCCTCGGGCAGGGAGTTCAGCCCCAGCATTTT. It translates to CASSLGQGVQPQHF.

The rearrangement links TRBV29-1 to TRBJ2-7; maybe TRBD1 (5 bases). V lost 1 base and J 0 bases, leaving 19 bases between the germline ends. CDR3 size: 17 residues. The germline CDR1 and CDR2 sequences are SQVTM and ANQGSEA. DNA for the CDR3: TGCAGCGTTGAAGTCAGGGTTTCCCGTTCCCTCTCCTACGAGCAGTACTTC. Translation gives CSVEVRVSRSLSYEQYF.

Here the CDR3 reads CSVGIRDTNYGYTF. CDR3 bases: TGCAGCGTTGGAATAAGGGACACGAACTATGGCTACACCTTC. V gene TRBV29-1 combines with J gene TRBJ1-2; TRBD1 is a possible D gene (6 bases). The length of the CDR3 is 14 residues. CDR1 is SQVTM, CDR2 ANQGSEA, per germline. V was cut by 4 bases and J by 2 bases, with 14 bases left in between. Full variable domain (rest looked up from reference TRBV29-1 and TRBJ1-2): SAVISQKPSRDICQRGTSLTIQCQVDSQVTMMFWYRQQPGQSLTLIATANQGSEATYESGFVIDKFPISRPNLTFSTLTVSNMSPEDSSIYLCSVGIRDTNYGYTFGSGTRLTVV.

V is TRBV6-2 or TRBV6-3 and J is TRBJ1-4; tentative D call: TRBD1 (5 bases). In germline, CDR1 is MNHEY, CDR2 SVGEGT. CDR3 length: 16 residues. V was trimmed by 2 bases and J by 1 base, leaving 11 bases between them. In nucleotides, the CDR3 is TGTGCCAGCAGTTACCGCCAGGGCGTAACTAATGAAAAACTGTTTTTT. This gives the protein CASSYRQGVTNEKLFF.

This clonotype appeared a few times. This chain links TRBV12-3 or TRBV12-4 with TRBJ1-2; D not resolved. The CDR3 is made up of 15 amino acids. V lost 6 bases, J lost 8 bases, and 22 bases lay in between. DNA of the CDR3: TGTGCCAGCAGGGGTCAGCTGGTTGATTCGAGGGGCTACACCTTC. As protein: CASRGQLVDSRGYTF.

This clonotype was detected many times. This chain uses TRBV7-2 with TRBJ1-1; D may be TRBD1 (6 bases). V lost 6 bases and J 1 base, leaving 21 bases between the germline ends. Germline V gives CDR1 SGHTA, CDR2 FQGNSA. This CDR3 comprises 17 residues. The CDR3 loop reads CASSQGGGGRRNTEAFF. The CDR3 DNA reads TGTGCCAGCAGTCAAGGGGGAGGGGGGCGAAGGAACACTGAAGCTTTCTTT. The full variable domain, its missing parts supplied by reference TRBV7-2 and TRBJ1-1, is GAGVSQSPSNKVTEKGKDVELRCDPISGHTALYWYRQSLGQGLEFLIYFQGNSAPDKSGLPSDRFSAERTGGSVSTLTIQRTQQEDSAVYLCASSQGGGGRRNTEAFFGQGTRLTVV.

This clonotype was seen a handful of times. J is TRBJ2-7 and V is TRBV2; the D is unclear. Trimming left V 8 bases short and J 3 bases short, with 11 bases between. The CDR3 consists of 12 residues. Germline CDR1 reads SNHLY; CDR2 reads FYNNEI. The CDR3 sequence: CASWQDDYEQYF. The CDR3 DNA reads TGTGCCAGCTGGCAGGACGACTACGAGCAGTACTTC.